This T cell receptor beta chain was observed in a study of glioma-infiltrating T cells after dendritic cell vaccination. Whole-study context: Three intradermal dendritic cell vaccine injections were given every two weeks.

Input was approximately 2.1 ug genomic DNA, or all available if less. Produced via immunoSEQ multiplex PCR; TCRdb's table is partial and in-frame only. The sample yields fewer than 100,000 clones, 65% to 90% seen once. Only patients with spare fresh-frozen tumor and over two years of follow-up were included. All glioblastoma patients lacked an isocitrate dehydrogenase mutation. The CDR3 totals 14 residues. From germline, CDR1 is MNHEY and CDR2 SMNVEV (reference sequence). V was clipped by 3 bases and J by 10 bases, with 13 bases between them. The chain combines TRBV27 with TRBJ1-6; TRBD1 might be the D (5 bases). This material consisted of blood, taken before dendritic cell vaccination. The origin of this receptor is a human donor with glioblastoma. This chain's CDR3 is CASSFEGRDSPLHF. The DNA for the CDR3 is TGTGCCAGCAGTTTCGAAGGGAGGGACTCACCCCTCCACTTT.